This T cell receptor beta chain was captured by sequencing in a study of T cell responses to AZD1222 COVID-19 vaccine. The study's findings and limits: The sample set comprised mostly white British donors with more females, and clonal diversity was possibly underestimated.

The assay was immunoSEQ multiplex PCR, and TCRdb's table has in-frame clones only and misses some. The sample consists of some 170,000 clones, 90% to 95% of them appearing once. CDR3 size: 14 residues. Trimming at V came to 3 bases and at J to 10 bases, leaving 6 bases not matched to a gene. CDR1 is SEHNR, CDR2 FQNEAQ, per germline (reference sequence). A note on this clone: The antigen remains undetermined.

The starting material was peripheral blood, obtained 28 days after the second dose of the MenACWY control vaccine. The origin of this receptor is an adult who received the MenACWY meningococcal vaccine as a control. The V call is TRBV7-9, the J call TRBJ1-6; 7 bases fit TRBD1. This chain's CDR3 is CASSFQGEGSPLHF. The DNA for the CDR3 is TGTGCCAGCAGCTTCCAGGGGGAAGGGTCACCCCTCCACTTT. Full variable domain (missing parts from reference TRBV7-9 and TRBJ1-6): DTGVSQNPRHKITKRGQNVTFRCDPISEHNRLYWYRQTLGQGPEFLTYFQNEAQLEKSRLLSDRFSAERPKGSFSTLEIQRTEQGDSAMYLCASSFQGEGSPLHFGNGTRLTVT.